This TCR beta chain was observed in a study of T cell responses to AZD1222 COVID-19 vaccine. Notes on the study in general: CD4 TCRs covered the whole spike, strongest at regions 160-218 and 743-854. Among AZD1222 vaccinees, only six or seven were seropositive at baseline.

As to this clone: Antigen: not known.

This CDR3 has 16 amino acids. Trimming cost V 3 bases and J 2 bases, with 11 bases left between them. CDR1 is LNHDA and CDR2 is SQIVND in the germline V gene (reference sequence). Repertoires were generated with immunoSEQ multiplex PCR, while TCRdb's copy carries only in-frame clones and drops some. The sample contains over 70,000 clones, about 85% of which appear only once. The source was peripheral blood, collected on day 0 of AZD1222 vaccination. The chain has TRBV19 and TRBJ2-6; D is ambiguous. This TCR came from an adult in good health. The CDR3 coding sequence is TGTGCCAGTAGTATGGGGTTAGGAGCTGGGGCCAACGTCCTGACTTTC. It translates to CASSMGLGAGANVLTF.